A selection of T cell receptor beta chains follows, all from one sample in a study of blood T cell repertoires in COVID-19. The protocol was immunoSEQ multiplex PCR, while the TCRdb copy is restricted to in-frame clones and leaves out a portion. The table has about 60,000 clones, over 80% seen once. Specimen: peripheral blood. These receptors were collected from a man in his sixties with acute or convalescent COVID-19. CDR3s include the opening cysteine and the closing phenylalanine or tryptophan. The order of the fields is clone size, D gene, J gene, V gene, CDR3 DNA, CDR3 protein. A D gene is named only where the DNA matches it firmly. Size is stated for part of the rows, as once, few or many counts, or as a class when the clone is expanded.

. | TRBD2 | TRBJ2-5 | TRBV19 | TGTGCCAGTACCTCCGAGGGAGGGAGGGGAGAGACCCAGTACTTC | CASTSEGGRGETQYF
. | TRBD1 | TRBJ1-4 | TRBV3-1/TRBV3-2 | TGTGCCAGCAGCCAAGAATCCACAGGGGGGAATGAAAAACTGTTTTTT | CASSQESTGGNEKLFF
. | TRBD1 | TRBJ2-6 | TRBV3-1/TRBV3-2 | TGTGCCAGCAGCGGCTTGGGACAGGGGGCCTCTGGGGCCAACGTCCTGACTTTC | CASSGLGQGASGANVLTF
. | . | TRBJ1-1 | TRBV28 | TGTGCCAGCAAACACCCAGGGATCACTGAAGCTTTCTTT | CASKHPGITEAFF
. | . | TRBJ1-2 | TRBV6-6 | TGTGCCAGCAGTCGCACCAGGGTTGACTATGGCTACACCTTC | CASSRTRVDYGYTF
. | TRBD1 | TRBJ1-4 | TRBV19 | TGTGCCAGTAGTCTCCGGACAGGGGGGAATGAAAAACTGTTTTTT | CASSLRTGGNEKLFF
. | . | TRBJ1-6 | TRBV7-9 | TGTGCCAGCGCCCTACAGGGCCTGGGATCACCCCTCCACTTT | CASALQGLGSPLHF
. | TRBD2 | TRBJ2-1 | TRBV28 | TGTGCCAGCAGCCCTTGGACTAGCGGGAGTTACAATGAGCAGTTCTTC | CASSPWTSGSYNEQFF
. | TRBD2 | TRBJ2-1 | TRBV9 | TGTGCCAGCAGCCCACGGACTAGCGGGAGCGGCGAGCAGTTCTTC | CASSPRTSGSGEQFF
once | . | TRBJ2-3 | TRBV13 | TGTGCCAGCAGGACCTCTGGGCGAATAACAGATACGCAGTATTTT | CASRTSGRITDTQYF
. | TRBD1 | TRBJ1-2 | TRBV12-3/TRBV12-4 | TGTGCCAGCAGGCCGACAGGGGTTTATGGCTACACCTTC | CASRPTGVYGYTF
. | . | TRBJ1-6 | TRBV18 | TGTGCCAGCTCACCTACAGGGCCTAATAATTCACCCCTCCACTTT | CASSPTGPNNSPLHF
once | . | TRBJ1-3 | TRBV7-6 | TGTGCCAGCAGCCCACGGAGGGCTGGAAACACCATATATTTT | CASSPRRAGNTIYF
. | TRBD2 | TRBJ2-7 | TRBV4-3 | TGCGCCAGCAGCCAAGATCCTAGCGGGGCGTCCTACGAGCAGTACTTC | CASSQDPSGASYEQYF
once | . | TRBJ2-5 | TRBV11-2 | TGTGCCAGCAGCTCCGCTTCAGGGGTTGAAGAGACCCAGTACTTC | CASSSASGVEETQYF
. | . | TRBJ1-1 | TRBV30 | TGTGCCTGGGACGGAGACACTGAAGCTTTCTTT | CAWDGDTEAFF